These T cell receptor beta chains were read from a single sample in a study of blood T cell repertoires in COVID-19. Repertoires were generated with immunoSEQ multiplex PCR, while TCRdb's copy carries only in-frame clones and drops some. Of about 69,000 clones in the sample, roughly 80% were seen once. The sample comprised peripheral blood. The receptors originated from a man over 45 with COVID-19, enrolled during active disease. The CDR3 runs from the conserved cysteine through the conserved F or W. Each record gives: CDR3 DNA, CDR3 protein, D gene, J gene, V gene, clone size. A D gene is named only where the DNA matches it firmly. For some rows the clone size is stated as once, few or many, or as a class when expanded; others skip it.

CDR3nt: TGTGCCAGCAGCCGACTATGGACAGATCACTGGGAGCAGTACTTC
CDR3aa: CASSRLWTDHWEQYF
d_gene: .
j_gene: TRBJ2-7
v_gene: TRBV6-5
abundance: .

CDR3nt: TGTGCCAGCAGTGAAAGGCGGGGGGGCTACCACAATGAGCAGTTCTTC
CDR3aa: CASSERRGGYHNEQFF
d_gene: TRBD2
j_gene: TRBJ2-1
v_gene: TRBV2
abundance: once

CDR3nt: TGTGCCAGCTCACCAACGGCGCGGGACACTGAAGCTTTCTTT
CDR3aa: CASSPTARDTEAFF
d_gene: .
j_gene: TRBJ1-1
v_gene: TRBV18
abundance: .

CDR3nt: TGCGCCAGCAGCCCAGCGGCAGGGGTGGGAGGCTACACCTTC
CDR3aa: CASSPAAGVGGYTF
d_gene: .
j_gene: TRBJ1-2
v_gene: TRBV5-1
abundance: .

CDR3nt: TGTGCCAGTAGTACCCTCCGACGGGGGGACTACAATGAGCAGTTCTTC
CDR3aa: CASSTLRRGDYNEQFF
d_gene: TRBD2
j_gene: TRBJ2-1
v_gene: TRBV19
abundance: .

CDR3nt: TGTGCCAGCAGCCAGAACACGGGACAAGAGACCCAGTACTTC
CDR3aa: CASSQNTGQETQYF
d_gene: .
j_gene: TRBJ2-5
v_gene: TRBV3-1/TRBV3-2
abundance: .

CDR3nt: TGCGCCAGCAGCCAACAACAGGCCCTCGGGGGGGCCAACGTCCTGACTTTC
CDR3aa: CASSQQQALGGANVLTF
d_gene: .
j_gene: TRBJ2-6
v_gene: TRBV4-3
abundance: .

CDR3nt: TGTGCCAGCAGTCGGACAGGGGAATTCATAGGGAACACCGGGGAGCTGTTTTTT
CDR3aa: CASSRTGEFIGNTGELFF
d_gene: TRBD1
j_gene: TRBJ2-2
v_gene: TRBV6-2/TRBV6-3
abundance: .

CDR3nt: TGTGCCAGCAGCTTAGCTACTTATAATGAAAAACTGTTTTTT
CDR3aa: CASSLATYNEKLFF
d_gene: .
j_gene: TRBJ1-4
v_gene: TRBV11-2
abundance: .

CDR3nt: TGTGCCAGCAGCTTCGGGGGGGCCTACAATGAGCAGTTCTTC
CDR3aa: CASSFGGAYNEQFF
d_gene: TRBD2
j_gene: TRBJ2-1
v_gene: TRBV7-9
abundance: .

CDR3nt: TGTGCCAGCAGTTTATCGACAGCCACTGTAGGCACAGATACGCAGTATTTT
CDR3aa: CASSLSTATVGTDTQYF
d_gene: .
j_gene: TRBJ2-3
v_gene: TRBV27
abundance: .

CDR3nt: TGTGCCAGCAGACCGGGACAGAACTCTGGAAACACCATATATTTT
CDR3aa: CASRPGQNSGNTIYF
d_gene: TRBD1
j_gene: TRBJ1-3
v_gene: TRBV2
abundance: few

CDR3nt: TGTGCCAGCAGTTCCGGGGGAACAGAGAACACTGAAGCTTTCTTT
CDR3aa: CASSSGGTENTEAFF
d_gene: .
j_gene: TRBJ1-1
v_gene: TRBV6-5
abundance: once

CDR3nt: TGTGCCTGGAGTAGGATGGGGGGAAATCAGCCCCAGCATTTT
CDR3aa: CAWSRMGGNQPQHF
d_gene: .
j_gene: TRBJ1-5
v_gene: TRBV30
abundance: .

CDR3nt: TGTGCCAGCAGCCAAGTCGGGGGGGCCAGTGATGAGCAGTTCTTC
CDR3aa: CASSQVGGASDEQFF
d_gene: TRBD2
j_gene: TRBJ2-1
v_gene: TRBV3-1/TRBV3-2
abundance: .

CDR3nt: TGCAGCGTTGAAAAGTCGGGACAGGGGTTCGACGAGCAGTACTTC
CDR3aa: CSVEKSGQGFDEQYF
d_gene: TRBD1
j_gene: TRBJ2-7
v_gene: TRBV29-1
abundance: .

CDR3nt: TGTGCCAGCTCACCCCGGGAGGGTAGAGAGACCCAGTACTTC
CDR3aa: CASSPREGRETQYF
d_gene: TRBD2
j_gene: TRBJ2-5
v_gene: TRBV18
abundance: .

CDR3nt: TGTGCCACCAGTGATTCTCAGGACCAGGGGGAGACCCAGTACTTC
CDR3aa: CATSDSQDQGETQYF
d_gene: .
j_gene: TRBJ2-5
v_gene: TRBV24-1
abundance: once

CDR3nt: TGCAGCGTTGAAGTACAGGGAGGCTACACCTTC
CDR3aa: CSVEVQGGYTF
d_gene: .
j_gene: TRBJ1-2
v_gene: TRBV29-1
abundance: .

CDR3nt: TGTGCCAGCGAGAAATTAGCGCGGACAGGGTTATACGAAAAACTGTTTTTT
CDR3aa: CASEKLARTGLYEKLFF
d_gene: TRBD1
j_gene: TRBJ1-4
v_gene: TRBV5-6
abundance: .

CDR3nt: TGTGCCAGCAGCCAAGCCTCACTGGAGCAGTTCTTC
CDR3aa: CASSQASLEQFF
d_gene: .
j_gene: TRBJ2-1
v_gene: TRBV4-2
abundance: .

CDR3nt: TGTGCCAGCAGGGGTGAAGGGAGCCAGGAAGCTTTCTTT
CDR3aa: CASRGEGSQEAFF
d_gene: .
j_gene: TRBJ1-1
v_gene: TRBV2
abundance: .

CDR3nt: TGCGCCAGCAGCCCGGGACAGGGATTAGCTGGGGCCAACGTCCTGACTTTC
CDR3aa: CASSPGQGLAGANVLTF
d_gene: TRBD1
j_gene: TRBJ2-6
v_gene: TRBV4-3
abundance: .

CDR3nt: TGCGCCAGCAGCCCTGGACACCTTCCCTACGAGCAGTACTTC
CDR3aa: CASSPGHLPYEQYF
d_gene: .
j_gene: TRBJ2-7
v_gene: TRBV5-1
abundance: .

CDR3nt: TGTGCCAGCTCAACGGGACAGGGGACCAATCAGCCCCAGCATTTT
CDR3aa: CASSTGQGTNQPQHF
d_gene: TRBD1
j_gene: TRBJ1-5
v_gene: TRBV18
abundance: .

CDR3nt: TGTGCCAGCAGATCTCAGGGTGGCACTGGCTACACCTTC
CDR3aa: CASRSQGGTGYTF
d_gene: .
j_gene: TRBJ1-2
v_gene: TRBV5-4
abundance: .

CDR3nt: TGCGCCAGCAGCTCCCCGAACCTAAAAACCGGGACAGGGGGACTCTACGAGCAGTACTTC
CDR3aa: CASSSPNLKTGTGGLYEQYF
d_gene: TRBD1
j_gene: TRBJ2-7
v_gene: TRBV5-1
abundance: .

CDR3nt: TGTGCCAGCAGCTTGGTACAAGAGACCCAGTACTTC
CDR3aa: CASSLVQETQYF
d_gene: .
j_gene: TRBJ2-5
v_gene: TRBV5-4
abundance: .

CDR3nt: TGTGCCAGTGGGGGGTGGGGGATAAATCAGCCCCAGCATTTT
CDR3aa: CASGGWGINQPQHF
d_gene: .
j_gene: TRBJ1-5
v_gene: TRBV2
abundance: few

CDR3nt: TGTGCCCCCTACGGGACAGGGTGTCCGAATGAGCAGTTCTTC
CDR3aa: CAPYGTGCPNEQFF
d_gene: TRBD1
j_gene: TRBJ2-1
v_gene: TRBV6-5
abundance: .

CDR3nt: TGCGCCAGCAGCCTACGCGGAGGGGATAGCAATCAGCCCCAGCATTTT
CDR3aa: CASSLRGGDSNQPQHF
d_gene: .
j_gene: TRBJ1-5
v_gene: TRBV4-1
abundance: .